These 24 T cell receptor beta chains were all obtained from the same sample, sequenced in a study of shared clonotypes between healthy human individuals. Sequencing used immunoSEQ multiplex PCR; TCRdb keeps in-frame clones, though not all of them. Here the sample spans about 520,000 clones, more than 95% being singletons. Sequenced: naive CD4+ T cells sorted from blood. Sample subset: CD45RA+ positively selected. These receptors were collected from a woman in her thirties in good health.

The chain is built from TRBV28 and TRBJ1-3, with D tentatively TRBD1 (6 bases). V lost 6 bases and J 0 bases, leaving 24 bases between the germline ends. The CDR3 is 19 amino acids. Germline CDR1 MDHEN, CDR2 SYDVKM. The CDR3 sequence is CASRNRDTFIRDSGNTIYF. The CDR3 nucleotides are TGTGCCAGCAGAAACCGGGACACCTTTATTCGAGACTCTGGAAACACCATATATTTT.

This clone came up once. J is TRBJ2-1 and V is TRBV11-2, with 9 bases matching TRBD1. J gave up 9 bases and V 3 bases, and 6 bases lay outside the gene matches. Germline V CDR1 and CDR2: SGHAT, FQNNGV. The CDR3 runs 14 residues. The CDR3 reads CASSFIRDRVEQFF. Written as DNA, the CDR3 is TGTGCCAGCAGCTTCATCCGGGACAGGGTTGAGCAGTTCTTC. Full variable domain (outside the CDR3, taken from reference TRBV11-2 and TRBJ2-1): EAGVAQSPRYKIIEKRQSVAFWCNPISGHATLYWYQQILGQGPKLLIQFQNNGVVDDSQLPKDRFSAERLKGVDSTLKIQPAKLEDSAVYLCASSFIRDRVEQFFGPGTRLTVL.

This clone has a single count. The chain combines TRBV9 with TRBJ1-1; the D is unclear. Germline V gene lookup returns CDR1 SGDLS and CDR2 YYNGEE. With 0 bases removed from V and 4 bases from J, the gap between germline ends came to 10 bases. CDR3 length: 14 amino acids. The CDR3 region has the DNA TGTGCCAGCAGCGTAGGAGAGGGAGGCACTGAAGCTTTCTTT. Its translation is CASSVGEGGTEAFF.

The CDR3 DNA reads TGTGCCAGCAGCCAAGTTGTGACCTCCTACGAGCAGTACTTC. Encoded protein: CASSQVVTSYEQYF. The rearrangement uses TRBV4-2 and TRBJ2-7; D gene ambiguous. The CDR3 is 14 amino acids. Per germline, CDR1 LGHNA and CDR2 YNFKEQ. Between the trimmed V and J ends, which lost 1 base and 0 bases, there was a span of 7 bases.

J is TRBJ2-7 and V is TRBV27; TRBD1 matches at 8 bases. The V gene end was trimmed by 7 bases and the J gene end by 3 bases; junction bases not matched to a gene: 5. This CDR3 contains 13 residues. Germline-derived CDR1 and CDR2 are MNHEY and SMNVEV (reference sequence). The CDR3 DNA reads TGTGCCAGCACTCGACAGGGGAGCTACGAGCAGTACTTC. Protein product: CASTRQGSYEQYF.

The chain is built from TRBV9 and TRBJ2-7, with TRBD2 identical over 8 bases. The CDR3 is 13 residues long. The junction had 4 bases not matched to a gene; V was cut back by 3 bases and J by 5 bases. The germline CDR1 and CDR2 sequences are SGDLS and YYNGEE. The CDR3 DNA reads TGTGCCAGCAGCGCGGGACTAGTGGACGAGCAGTACTTC. It encodes CASSAGLVDEQYF.

The CDR3 bases are TGTGCCAGCAGTTACTCGTTTCGCGCTAGCGCCGAGCAGTACTTC. This translates into CASSYSFRASAEQYF. V usage is TRBV6-6 and J usage is TRBJ2-7; a possible D gene is TRBD2 (6 bases). V was trimmed by 0 bases and J by 6 bases, leaving 15 bases between them. Looked up from germline, CDR1 is MNHNY and CDR2 is SVGAGI (reference sequence). This CDR3 has 15 residues.

The chain has TRBV5-4 and TRBJ2-7, with 7 bases fitting TRBD2. CDR1 and CDR2 from the germline V gene are SGHNT and YYREEE (reference sequence). CDR3 length: 13 amino acids. J was trimmed by 4 bases and V by 0 bases; bases with no gene match: 1. The CDR3 coding sequence is TGTGCCAGCAGCTTGGCGCGGGAGTACGAGCAGTACTTC. Its translation is CASSLAREYEQYF.

This clone showed up just a few times. The chain recombines TRBV6-5 with TRBJ1-5; no clear D. Germline V gene data show CDR1 as MNHEY and CDR2 as SVGAGI. There are 13 residues in the CDR3. The V end was cut by 6 bases, the J end by 0 bases, with 6 bases between. CDR3 loop: CASRYGSNQPQHF. The CDR3 nucleotides are TGTGCCAGCAGATACGGTAGCAATCAGCCCCAGCATTTT.

This rearrangement joins TRBV14 to TRBJ2-1; no firm D call. Trimming cost V 4 bases and J 9 bases, with 13 bases left between them. The CDR3 extends over 13 amino acids. Germline V gene data show CDR1 as SGHDN and CDR2 as FVKESK. CDR3 protein: CASSPALRAEQFF. The CDR3 region has the DNA TGTGCCAGCAGCCCGGCATTACGAGCTGAGCAGTTCTTC. The full variable domain, its missing parts supplied by reference TRBV14 and TRBJ2-1, is EAGVTQFPSHSVIEKGQTVTLRCDPISGHDNLYWYRRVMGKEIKFLLHFVKESKQDESGMPNNRFLAERTGGTYSTLKVQPAELEDSGVYFCASSPALRAEQFFGPGTRLTVL.

The chain recombines TRBV5-1 with TRBJ2-3; TRBD2 agrees at 7 bases. Trimming removed 0 bases from V and 0 bases from J; junction bases left unmatched: 10. CDR1 is SGHRS and CDR2 is YFSETQ in the germline V gene. CDR3 length equals 18 residues. The CDR3 spells CASSLGLAGGISTDTQYF. CDR3 nucleotides: TGCGCCAGCAGCTTGGGACTAGCTGGAGGCATTAGCACAGATACGCAGTATTTT.

This chain connects TRBV7-8 to TRBJ2-5; D not certain. Gene TRBJ2-7 matches the end of the DNA better, so the J call may be wrong. CDR1 SGHVS and CDR2 FQNEAQ come from the germline V gene. This CDR3 contains 12 residues. CDR3 bases: TGTGCCAGCAGCCGGAGCTCCTACGAGCAGTACTTC. Amino acids: CASSRSSYEQYF.

The V call is TRBV7-9, the J call TRBJ1-1, with D unresolved. Trimming removed 3 bases at V and 4 bases at J, with 12 bases between. CDR3 size: 14 residues. Germline-derived CDR1 and CDR2 are SEHNR and FQNEAQ (reference sequence). The CDR3 DNA follows: TGTGCCAGCAGCTTCCCCGCTGTGGGCACTGAAGCTTTCTTT. It specifies CASSFPAVGTEAFF.

This sequence joins TRBV28 and TRBJ1-5, with D possibly matching TRBD1 (6 bases). Looked up from germline, CDR1 is MDHEN and CDR2 is SYDVKM. The CDR3 length is 16 residues. V dropped 4 bases and J dropped 2 bases, with 15 bases sitting between them. CDR3 region: CASSSLGGGGNQPQHF. The CDR3, as DNA: TGTGCCAGCAGTTCCCTAGGTGGGGGCGGCAATCAGCCCCAGCATTTT.

V and J are TRBV6-5 and TRBJ2-2; tentatively, D is TRBD2 (6 bases). Trimming removed 6 bases from V and 5 bases from J, with 10 bases in between. The CDR3 contains 13 residues. Germline lookup yields CDR1 MNHEY and CDR2 SVGAGI. The CDR3 DNA reads TGTGCCAGCAGCGAAGGACTAACCGGGGAGCTGTTTTTT. It specifies CASSEGLTGELFF.

This chain joins TRBV4-1 and TRBJ2-2, with D possibly matching TRBD1 (5 bases). This CDR3 spans 15 amino acids. Trimming removed 1 base at V and 4 bases at J, with 10 bases between. Germline CDR1 is MGHRA and CDR2 is YSYEKL. This CDR3 reads CASSQGQGSTGELFF. As DNA, the CDR3 is TGCGCCAGCAGCCAAGGTCAGGGCTCCACCGGGGAGCTGTTTTTT.

This chain connects TRBV19 to TRBJ2-7; no reliable D call. CDR1 is LNHDA and CDR2 is SQIVND in the germline V gene (reference sequence). The CDR3 has 16 residues. V was trimmed by 4 bases and J by 1 base, leaving 17 bases between them. CDR3 in DNA: TGTGCCAGTAGTAGCGGATTAGGCACCACATCCTACGAGCAGTACTTC. It translates to CASSSGLGTTSYEQYF. Using reference TRBV19 and TRBJ2-7 for the parts outside the CDR3, the full variable domain is DGGITQSPKYLFRKEGQNVTLSCEQNLNHDAMYWYRQDPGQGLRLIYYSQIVNDFQKGDIAEGYSVSREKKESFPLTVTSAQKNPTAFYLCASSSGLGTTSYEQYFGPGTRLTVT.

The chain employs TRBV7-9 and TRBJ2-7; D may be TRBD2 (6 bases). V lost 1 base and J 0 bases, leaving 22 bases between the germline ends. Germline CDR1 reads SEHNR; CDR2 reads FQNEAQ (reference sequence). The CDR3 length is 19 residues. The CDR3 spells CASSLVVAMGRGPSYEQYF. DNA for the CDR3: TGTGCCAGCAGCTTAGTTGTTGCGATGGGGCGGGGCCCCTCCTACGAGCAGTACTTC.

The gene calls are TRBV10-3 and TRBJ2-7, with D perhaps TRBD1 or TRBD2 (5 bases each). V dropped 0 bases and J dropped 3 bases, with 15 bases sitting between them. The CDR3 spans 16 residues. Germline V gene data show CDR1 as ENHRY and CDR2 as SYGVKD. CDR3 loop: CAISESVEGPFYEQYF. The CDR3 DNA follows: TGTGCCATCAGTGAGTCAGTAGAGGGGCCTTTCTACGAGCAGTACTTC.

The chain has TRBV7-6 and TRBJ2-1, with TRBD2 matching 10 bases. The CDR3 covers 16 residues. CDR1 and CDR2 from the germline V gene are SGHVS and FNYEAQ. Unmatched junction bases numbered 8, after V lost 4 bases and J lost 5 bases. CDR3 region: CASSWLAGAGNNEQFF. DNA for the CDR3: TGTGCCAGCAGCTGGCTAGCGGGAGCAGGAAACAATGAGCAGTTCTTC.

The genes are TRBV7-9 and TRBJ2-1, with 9 bases fitting TRBD2. Germline V CDR1 and CDR2: SEHNR, FQNEAQ (reference sequence). CDR3 length equals 16 residues. V was pared by 4 bases and J by 7 bases, with 11 bases of the junction left unmatched. CDR3 loop: CASSSRGLAGRNEQFF. As DNA, the CDR3 is TGTGCCAGCAGCTCCCGGGGGCTAGCGGGACGAAATGAGCAGTTCTTC.

The CDR3 here is CASSIRGTNEKLFF. CDR3 DNA: TGTGCCAGTAGTATTAGGGGCACTAATGAAAAACTGTTTTTT. The V gene is TRBV19, the J gene TRBJ1-4, with D tentatively TRBD1 (5 bases). Germline CDR1 reads LNHDA; CDR2 reads SQIVND (reference sequence). The V and J ends lost 3 bases and 2 bases respectively, with 7 bases between them. This CDR3 region has 14 residues. Supplemented by reference TRBV19 and TRBJ1-4, the full variable domain reads DGGITQSPKYLFRKEGQNVTLSCEQNLNHDAMYWYRQDPGQGLRLIYYSQIVNDFQKGDIAEGYSVSREKKESFPLTVTSAQKNPTAFYLCASSIRGTNEKLFFGSGTQLSVL.

The CDR3 DNA reads TGTGCCAGCAGTCCACTAGCGGGAGATGGTGAGACCCAGTACTTC. Translating it yields CASSPLAGDGETQYF. The chain combines TRBV6-6 with TRBJ2-5, with 11 bases matching TRBD2. The CDR3 is 15 amino acids. Germline-derived CDR1 and CDR2 are MNHNY and SVGAGI (reference sequence). V trimming: 5 bases; J trimming: 5 bases; junction bases outside the gene matches: 7.

This rearrangement joins TRBV27 to TRBJ2-7; D ambiguous. CDR1 is MNHEY, CDR2 SMNVEV, per germline (reference sequence). V shed 4 bases and J shed 4 bases, with 5 bases lying between them. The CDR3 sequence is 11 residues long. The CDR3 DNA follows: TGTGCCAGCAGTTCGCAATACGAGCAGTACTTC. This translates into CASSSQYEQYF.